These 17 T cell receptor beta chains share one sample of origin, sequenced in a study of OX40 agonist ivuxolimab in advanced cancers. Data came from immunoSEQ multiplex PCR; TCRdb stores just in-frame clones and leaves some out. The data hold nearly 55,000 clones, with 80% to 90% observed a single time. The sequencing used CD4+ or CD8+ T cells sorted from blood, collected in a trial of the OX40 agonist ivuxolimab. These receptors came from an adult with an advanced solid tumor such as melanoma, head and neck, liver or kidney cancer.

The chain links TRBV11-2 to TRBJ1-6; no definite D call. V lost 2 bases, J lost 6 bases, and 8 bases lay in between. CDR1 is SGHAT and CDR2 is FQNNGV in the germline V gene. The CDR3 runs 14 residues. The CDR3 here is CASSLSQTNSPLHF. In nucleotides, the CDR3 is TGTGCCAGCAGCTTAAGCCAGACTAATTCACCCCTCCACTTT. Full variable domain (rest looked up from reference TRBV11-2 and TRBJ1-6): EAGVAQSPRYKIIEKRQSVAFWCNPISGHATLYWYQQILGQGPKLLIQFQNNGVVDDSQLPKDRFSAERLKGVDSTLKIQPAKLEDSAVYLCASSLSQTNSPLHFGNGTRLTVT.

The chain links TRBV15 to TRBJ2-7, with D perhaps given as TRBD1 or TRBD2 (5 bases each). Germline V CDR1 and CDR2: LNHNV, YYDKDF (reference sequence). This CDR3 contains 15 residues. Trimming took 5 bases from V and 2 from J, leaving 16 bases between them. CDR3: CATSPRAGSAYEQYF. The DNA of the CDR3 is TGTGCCACCAGCCCCCGGGCAGGGAGCGCCTACGAGCAGTACTTC. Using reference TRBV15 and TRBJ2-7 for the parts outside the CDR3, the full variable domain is DAMVIQNPRYQVTQFGKPVTLSCSQTLNHNVMYWYQQKSSQAPKLLFHYYDKDFNNEADTPDNFQSRRPNTSFCFLDIRSPGLGDTAMYLCATSPRAGSAYEQYFGPGTRLTVT.

The CDR3, as DNA: TGTGCCAGTAGTACGGACAGCATGAACACCGGGGAGCTGTTTTTT. Residues: CASSTDSMNTGELFF. The chain carries TRBV19 and TRBJ2-2, with D possibly being TRBD1 (6 bases). CDR3 size: 15 residues. Germline values: CDR1 LNHDA, CDR2 SQIVND (reference sequence). V gave up 4 bases and J gave up 1 base, with 10 bases separating them.

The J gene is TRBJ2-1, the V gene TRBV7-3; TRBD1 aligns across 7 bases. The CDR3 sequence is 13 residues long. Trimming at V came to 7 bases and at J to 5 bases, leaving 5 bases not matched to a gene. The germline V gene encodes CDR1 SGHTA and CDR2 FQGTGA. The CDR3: CASKQGPNNEQFF. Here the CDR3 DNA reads TGTGCCAGCAAACAGGGGCCAAACAATGAGCAGTTCTTC.

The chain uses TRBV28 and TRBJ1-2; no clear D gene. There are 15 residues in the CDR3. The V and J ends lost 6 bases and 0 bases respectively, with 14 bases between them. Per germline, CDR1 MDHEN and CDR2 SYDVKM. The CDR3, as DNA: TGTGCCAGCAGCGACCACACGACAACTAACTATGGCTACACCTTC. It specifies CASSDHTTTNYGYTF.

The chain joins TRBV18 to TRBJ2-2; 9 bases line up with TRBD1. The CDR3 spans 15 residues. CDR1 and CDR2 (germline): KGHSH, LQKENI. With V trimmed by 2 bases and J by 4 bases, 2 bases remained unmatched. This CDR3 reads CASSPGQGSTGELFF. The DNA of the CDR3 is TGTGCCAGCTCACCAGGACAGGGGAGCACCGGGGAGCTGTTTTTT.

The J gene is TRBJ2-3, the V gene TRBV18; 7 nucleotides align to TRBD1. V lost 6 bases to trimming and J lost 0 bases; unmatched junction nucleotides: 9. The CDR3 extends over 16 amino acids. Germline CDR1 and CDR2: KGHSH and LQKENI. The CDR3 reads CASSPTGAPSTDTQYF. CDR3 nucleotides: TGTGCCAGCTCGCCAACAGGGGCACCGAGCACAGATACGCAGTATTTT.

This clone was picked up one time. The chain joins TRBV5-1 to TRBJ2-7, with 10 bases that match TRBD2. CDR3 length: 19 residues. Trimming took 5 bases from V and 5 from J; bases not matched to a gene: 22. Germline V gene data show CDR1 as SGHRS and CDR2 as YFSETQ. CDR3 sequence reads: CASRTGLPGLAGVQDEQYF. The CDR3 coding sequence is TGCGCCAGCAGAACGGGACTCCCGGGGCTAGCGGGGGTCCAAGACGAGCAGTACTTC. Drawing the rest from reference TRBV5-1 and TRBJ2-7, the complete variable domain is KAGVTQTPRYLIKTRGQQVTLSCSPISGHRSVSWYQQTPGQGLQFLFEYFSETQRNKGNFPGRFSGRQFSNSRSEMNVSTLELGDSALYLCASRTGLPGLAGVQDEQYFGPGTRLTVT.

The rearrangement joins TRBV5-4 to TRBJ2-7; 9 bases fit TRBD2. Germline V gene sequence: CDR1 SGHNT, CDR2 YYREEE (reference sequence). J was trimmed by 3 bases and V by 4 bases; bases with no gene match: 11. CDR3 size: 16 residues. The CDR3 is CASSGGAGGPGYEQYF. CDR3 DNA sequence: TGTGCCAGCAGCGGGGGGGCGGGAGGGCCGGGCTACGAGCAGTACTTC.

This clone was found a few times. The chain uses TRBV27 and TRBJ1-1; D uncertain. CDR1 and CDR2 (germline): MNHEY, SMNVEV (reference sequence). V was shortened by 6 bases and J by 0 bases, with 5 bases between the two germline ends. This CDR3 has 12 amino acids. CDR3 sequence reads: CASRSMNTEAFF. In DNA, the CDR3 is TGTGCCAGCAGATCAATGAACACTGAAGCTTTCTTT.

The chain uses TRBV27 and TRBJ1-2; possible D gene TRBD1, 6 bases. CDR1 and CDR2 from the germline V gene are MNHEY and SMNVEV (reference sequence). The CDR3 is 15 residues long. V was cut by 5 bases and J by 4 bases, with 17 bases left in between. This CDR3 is CASSTPGASIYGYTF. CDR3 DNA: TGTGCCAGCAGTACCCCAGGGGCGTCAATCTATGGCTACACCTTC.

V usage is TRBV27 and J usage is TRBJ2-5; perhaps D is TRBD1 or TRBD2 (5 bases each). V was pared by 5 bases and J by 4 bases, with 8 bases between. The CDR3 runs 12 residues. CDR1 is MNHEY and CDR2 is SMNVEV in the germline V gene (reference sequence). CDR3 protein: CASSRDGETQYF. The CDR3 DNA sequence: TGTGCCAGCAGTCGGGACGGAGAGACCCAGTACTTC.

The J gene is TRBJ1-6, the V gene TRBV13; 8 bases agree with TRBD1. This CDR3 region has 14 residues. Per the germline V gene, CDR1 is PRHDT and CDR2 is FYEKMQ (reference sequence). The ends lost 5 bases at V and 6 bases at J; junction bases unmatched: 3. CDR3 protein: CASSPRGPNSPLHF. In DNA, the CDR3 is TGTGCCAGCAGCCCCAGGGGGCCTAATTCACCCCTCCACTTT.

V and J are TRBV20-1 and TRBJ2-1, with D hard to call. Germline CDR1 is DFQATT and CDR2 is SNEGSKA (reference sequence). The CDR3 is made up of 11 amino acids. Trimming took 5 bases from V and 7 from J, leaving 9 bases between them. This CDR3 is CSAAGLNEQFF. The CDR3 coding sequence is TGCAGTGCTGCTGGGTTGAATGAGCAGTTCTTC.

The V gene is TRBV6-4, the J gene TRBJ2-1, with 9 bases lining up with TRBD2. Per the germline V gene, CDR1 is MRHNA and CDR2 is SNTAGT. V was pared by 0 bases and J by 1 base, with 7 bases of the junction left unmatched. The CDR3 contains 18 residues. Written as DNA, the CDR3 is TGTGCCAGCAGTGACTCGATGACTAGCGGAAATTCCTACAATGAGCAGTTCTTC. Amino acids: CASSDSMTSGNSYNEQFF.

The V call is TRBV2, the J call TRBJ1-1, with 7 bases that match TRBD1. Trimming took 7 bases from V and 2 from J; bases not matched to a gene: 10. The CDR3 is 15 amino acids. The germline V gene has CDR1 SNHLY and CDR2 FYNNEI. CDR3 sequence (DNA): TGTGCCAGCACCAAAAGAGGAGGGGGCAACACTGAAGCTTTCTTT. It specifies CASTKRGGGNTEAFF.

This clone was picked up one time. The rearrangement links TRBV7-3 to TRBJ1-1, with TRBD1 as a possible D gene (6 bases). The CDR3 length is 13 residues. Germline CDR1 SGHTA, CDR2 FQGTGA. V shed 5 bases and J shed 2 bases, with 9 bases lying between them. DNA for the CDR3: TGTGCCAGCAGCAGGGGGTTAAACACTGAAGCTTTCTTT. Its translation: CASSRGLNTEAFF.